This T cell receptor (beta chain) is drawn from a study of cytomegalovirus exposure and HLA in healthy donors (dated by TCRdb to 2015 to 2018). Looking at the study overall: An earlier analysis of several hundred of the donors reported 276 Gb of sequence data and approximately 120 million unique TCR beta sequences obtained from around 180 million T cells. An early release covering approximately 600 HLA-typed donors comprised about 310 gigabases of sequencing data and around 85 million unique TCR sequences. Of the approximately 370 genotyped donors, approximately 81% were placed in the genetic ancestry cluster associated with self-reported Caucasian donors. The aim of the study was to test whether cataloging public T cell receptors could identify signatures of past pathogen exposure. Using immunosequencing, the study profiled T cell repertoires from 640 or so subjects and related those repertoires to cytomegalovirus serostatus. Besides the first cohort of 666 subjects, a separate validation cohort made up of roughly 130 different subjects was used. High-throughput TCR immunosequencing, statistical association of individual TCRs with disease status, and machine learning were combined to predict cytomegalovirus infection status. A later analysis re-analyzed previously published TCR beta repertoires from 600 to 850 donors and added high-resolution HLA genotyping to study TCR occurrence patterns. Rather than drawing on any new phenotypic data, the later analysis identified candidate immune exposures from TCR beta sequences and the way those sequences occurred across donors. An earlier analysis of approximately 640 of the donors applied high-throughput TCR beta sequencing to assess whether each TCR beta V gene segment acted as functional or pseudogenic. Donor age, sex, ethnicity and CMV serostatus were compiled together with the repertoire data. A later genetic analysis used genome-wide SNP genotypes for about 55% of the 666 donors, treating that subset as a discovery cohort. All discovery cohort repertoires had been generated using a single sequencing platform. Both class I and class II loci were covered by HLA typing, at four-digit resolution. The number of donors typed differed by locus, with roughly 620-640 for A, B, C, DRB1 and DQB1, roughly 520 for DQA1, under 610 for DPA1, and some 450 for DPB1. Because of strong linkage in the cohort, roughly 5 DR-DQ haplotypes were treated as single units for association and clustering. Among approximately 370 genotyped donors of the cohort, an average of approximately 240,000 unique TCR beta nucleotide sequences was sequenced per donor, of which about 18% were non-productive.

CDR3 length: 14 amino acids, cysteine to phenylalanine. The only DNA kept is the CDR3, 42 bases in frame from the first base. The V and J ends are trimmed by 0 bases and 1 base, leaving 7 bases between them. CDR1 MNHNY and CDR2 SVGAGI were looked up in the germline V gene (reference sequence). The cohort comprised more than 550 healthy bone marrow donors. Cohort members were all nominally healthy when sampled, although unrecorded immune exposures were likely present. The donor tested CMV seropositive and was one of the 289 seropositive cohort members. A peripheral blood sample was provided by each donor, and peripheral blood mononuclear cells were used for TCR beta sequencing. Genomic DNA extraction from the blood cell samples was performed with the Qiagen DNeasy Blood Extraction Kit. This clone turned up a few times. Its antigen has not been determined. Within one base of it there is no much larger clone, and no base qualities were kept.

The investigation overall reported the following: HLA typing was unavailable for some donors at each locus, so association tests used only the typed subset. According to a later analysis, TCR association rates differed among HLA loci, with DRB1 alleles showing the most associated TCRs and HLA-C alleles showing the fewest. It was suggested by the authors that the approach could potentially be generalized to other disease states and immunological phenotypes. Roughly uniform sequencing depth across donors was assumed in presence/absence analyses, although this assumption may not hold. An association between a missense DCLRE1C variant and V-gene and J-gene trimming of TCR beta chains was found in a later genetic analysis and replicated in an independent cohort. In a later genetic analysis, fewer N-insertions in productive TCRs were reported among donors in an Asian-associated ancestry cluster than the approximately 710-donor mean. When HLA alleles, especially DR and DQ, strongly co-occurred, TCR associations were difficult to assign to individual alleles. The cohort was sequenced for TCR beta chains only, and without alpha or paired-chain data the features that could be detected were limited. A later analysis found that HLA-associated TCR beta chains were more clonally expanded and had lower generation probabilities than equally common non-associated chains. The sequencing pipeline was judged likely to have produced a cluster of highly shared sequence variants as a technical artifact. Most TCR sequences were seen in very few donors, while some public TCRs were found in many individuals. The classifier was reported to diagnose cytomegalovirus status with high specificity and sensitivity in both the original cohort and the validation cohort. A few of the identified cytomegalovirus-associated TCR beta chains were confirmed in vitro to be specific for cytomegalovirus antigens. About 17 rarely observed V segments, including chromosome 9 orphons, were excluded from the earlier analysis of approximately 500 of the donors because counts were too low. Immune exposure information for the cohort was limited to CMV serostatus. An earlier analysis of approximately 540 of the donors showed that most TCR beta V segments appeared in productive rearrangements either about 87% or about 30% of the time, which broadly matched IMGT annotations. A total of roughly 160 TCR beta chains were listed by the study as associated with cytomegalovirus. Correlated functional status among segregating V segments might be attributable to linkage disequilibrium, but an unknown experimental factor could not be ruled out. In a later analysis, most CMV-associated TCR beta chains were found to appear HLA-restricted, with HLA associations seemingly driven largely by CMV exposure. In a later analysis, several top co-occurrence clusters were reported to appear linked to parvovirus B19, influenza, CMV and Epstein-Barr virus. A later analysis associated 16,951 TCR beta sequences with specific HLA alleles at a false discovery rate of 0.05. The 87-base-pair reads could not distinguish some IMGT-functional V segments, including TRBV6-2 and TRBV6-3, so those segments were excluded. A further reported finding was that TCR beta sequences accurately predicted the HLA-A and HLA-B alleles for most subjects in the first cohort.

The library relied on the immunoSEQ multiplex PCR assay. For the multiplex PCR, a mixture combining 60 forward primers for TCR Vbeta segments and 13 reverse primers for TCR Jbeta segments was used. The CDR3 region of rearranged TCR beta genes was amplified from genomic DNA by a multiplex PCR assay. The amplified TCR beta libraries were sequenced on the Illumina HiSeq System as 87-base-pair reads. Per the original workflow: Across the roughly 640 repertoires, a later analysis counted about 81 million unique TCR beta chains, roughly 11 million of which were shared by at least two donors. A nearest-neighbor algorithm error-corrected the raw reads and collapsed the reads into unique sequences, merging closely related sequences to remove PCR and sequencing errors. V, D and J gene segments were assigned by aligning CDR3 sequences to IMGT reference sequences. For a sequence to be retained, a match of at least six nucleotides to both a V gene segment and a J gene segment was required. Rearrangements were called productive when the CDR3 lacked stop codons and stayed in frame with V and J; all others were non-productive. CDR3 was defined according to IMGT convention as the region running from the second conserved V-encoded cysteine to the conserved J-encoded phenylalanine. Sequences without an unambiguous match to a single V gene segment were excluded from the earlier analysis of about 630 of the donors. In an earlier analysis of a few hundred of the donors, V segments were called functional above 56.7% productive rearrangements and were called segregating when the between-donor standard deviation exceeded 5%. A statistical classification framework was built for diagnosing cytomegalovirus status from the catalog of TCR beta chain sequences. A later analysis assigned V and J genes by comparing TCR nucleotide sequences with IMGT/GENE-DB human TR gene sequences. The TCRdist pipeline was used in a later analysis to assign CDR3 sequences and most-parsimonious VDJ recombination scenarios. In a later analysis, each TCR beta chain was defined by its CDR3 amino acid sequence together with its V-gene family, and reads lacking a unique V-gene family were excluded. In a later analysis, a few hundred highly shared, low-generation-probability nucleotide sequences were removed to address suspected cross-contamination and a sequencing artifact. In a later analysis, a clonal expansion index for each public chain was calculated from normalized within-repertoire ranks of inferred template counts. Generation probabilities in a later analysis came from a VDJ recombination model fitted to out-of-frame rearrangements, and those results were checked against IGoR. In a later analysis, TCR-TCR, TCR-HLA and TCR-CMV co-occurrence was scored with hypergeometric tests, and a repertoire-size bias correction was applied to TCR pairs. To estimate false discovery rates, a later analysis permuted the HLA or CMV assignments 20 times. In a later analysis, co-occurring TCRs were grouped using DBSCAN, with TCRdist sequence similarity added in when clustering inside HLA-allele-positive subsets. Co-occurrence clustering excluded repertoires with fewer than 30,000 or more than 120,000 public chains, plus five with anomalous nucleotide sharing. TCRdb stores this immuneACCESS table with in-frame sequences only. Part of the clones is absent; in the studies checked, under half of the shortfall reflects unresolved V genes, and no reason is known for the rest. The V and J calls and clone size were taken over from that table, and D and trimming were inferred from the DNA. Present in this sample are 110,000 or so clones, roughly 9% of which were seen just once. The top ten constitute about 6% of the sample.

The receptor was derived from a woman aged 40 to 50 in good health and CMV-seropositive. The chain couples TRBV6-6 to TRBJ2-7; the D segment could be TRBD1, given 6 matching bases. The sequencing input was PBMCs. Read as DNA, the sequence is TGTGCCAGCAGTTACTCGGGACAATCCTACGAGCAGTACTTC. This codes for CASSYSGQSYEQYF.